Listed below are T cell receptor beta chains from one sample, sequenced in a study of cytomegalovirus exposure and HLA in healthy donors. Clones were sequenced by immunoSEQ multiplex PCR, and TCRdb holds only the in-frame ones, with some missing. In the table there are around 190,000 clones, 85% to 90% of which are singletons. The sample taken for sequencing was PBMCs. The receptor set was obtained from a woman under 30 in good health and CMV-seronegative. Both conserved end residues are part of each CDR3. The order of the fields is clone size, D gene, V gene, J gene, CDR3 protein, CDR3 DNA. A D gene is named only where the DNA matches it firmly. The size field is filled for only some rows; it gives once, few, many or a size class.

-	TRBD2	TRBV6-5	TRBJ2-1	CASSLGLAGAYNEQFF	TGTGCCAGCAGTTTGGGACTAGCGGGCGCCTACAATGAGCAGTTCTTC
-	-	TRBV30	TRBJ1-5	CAWSVPGGEGQPQHF	TGTGCCTGGAGTGTACCCGGAGGGGAGGGTCAGCCCCAGCATTTT
-	TRBD2	TRBV11-3	TRBJ2-1	CASSSRGSGDYNEQFF	TGTGCCAGCAGCTCCCGGGGTAGCGGGGATTACAATGAGCAGTTCTTC
-	-	TRBV11-2	TRBJ1-6	CASSLGSINGSDYNSPLHF	TGTGCCAGCAGCTTAGGGTCTATCAACGGTTCTGACTATAATTCACCCCTCCACTTT
-	-	TRBV6-5	TRBJ2-3	CASSEGLLNADTQYF	TGTGCCAGCAGCGAGGGACTTCTTAACGCAGATACGCAGTATTTT
-	-	TRBV10-1	TRBJ1-1	CASSDGFRTEAFF	TGCGCCAGCAGTGACGGGTTTCGGACTGAAGCTTTCTTT
-	-	TRBV6-4	TRBJ1-4	CASSDKEEKLFF	TGTGCCAGCAGTGATAAGGAGGAAAAACTGTTTTTT
-	TRBD1	TRBV5-4	TRBJ1-2	CASSSPGTGVVDGYTF	TGTGCCAGCAGCTCGCCCGGGACAGGGGTTGTAGATGGCTACACCTTC
-	-	TRBV6-1	TRBJ1-1	CASITDTEAFF	TGTGCCAGCATAACGGACACTGAAGCTTTCTTT
-	TRBD2	TRBV30	TRBJ2-3	CAWTSGSGSTDTQYF	TGTGCATGGACTAGCGGGAGTGGGAGCACAGATACGCAGTATTTT
-	-	TRBV9	TRBJ2-4	CASSGPGQLNIQYF	TGTGCCAGCAGCGGCCCGGGACAATTAAACATTCAGTACTTC
-	-	TRBV7-9	TRBJ1-4	CASSYTGSTNEKLFF	TGTGCCAGCAGCTATACAGGTTCAACTAATGAAAAACTGTTTTTT
-	TRBD1	TRBV5-8	TRBJ2-3	CASSLIRDSLPATDTQYF	TGTGCCAGCAGCTTAATTCGGGACAGCCTACCAGCAACAGATACGCAGTATTTT
-	TRBD2	TRBV9	TRBJ2-3	CASSVAGGSGRVGTDTQYF	TGTGCCAGCAGCGTAGCTGGAGGCAGCGGGAGGGTAGGCACAGATACGCAGTATTTT
-	TRBD2	TRBV7-8	TRBJ2-7	CASSLVGLAGGRSYEQYF	TGTGCCAGCAGCTTAGTTGGGCTAGCGGGGGGGCGCTCCTACGAGCAGTACTTC
-	TRBD2	TRBV11-2	TRBJ2-5	CASSFGLAGGPRGETQYF	TGTGCCAGCAGCTTCGGACTAGCGGGGGGGCCTCGCGGAGAGACCCAGTACTTC
-	-	TRBV5-1	TRBJ1-3	CASSIGRVGNTIYF	TGCGCCAGCAGCATTGGCCGTGTTGGAAACACCATATATTTT
-	TRBD2	TRBV29-1	TRBJ2-1	CSVGSSGISYNEQFF	TGCAGCGTTGGGTCTAGCGGGATTTCCTACAATGAGCAGTTCTTC
-	TRBD2	TRBV27	TRBJ2-2	CASSYTGTSGTGELFF	TGTGCCAGCAGTTACACCGGGACTAGCGGCACCGGGGAGCTGTTTTTT
-	TRBD1	TRBV5-1	TRBJ1-1	CASSFRGPPNTEAFF	TGCGCCAGCAGTTTCAGGGGGCCTCCGAACACTGAAGCTTTCTTT
-	-	TRBV2	TRBJ1-2	CASRGGSHGYTF	TGTGCCAGCAGGGGAGGTTCCCACGGCTACACCTTC
few	-	TRBV28	TRBJ2-7	CASSGSETGTLSYEQYF	TGTGCCAGCAGTGGAAGTGAGACAGGCACGCTTTCCTACGAGCAGTACTTC
-	TRBD2	TRBV28	TRBJ2-5	CASSPTSPGETQYF	TGTGCCAGCAGCCCGACTAGCCCGGGGGAGACCCAGTACTTC
-	-	TRBV19	TRBJ1-5	CASSMGTHNSNQPQHF	TGTGCCAGTAGTATGGGGACTCACAATAGCAATCAGCCCCAGCATTTT
-	-	TRBV7-2	TRBJ2-2	CASSLDSYTGELFF	TGTGCCAGCAGTTTGGACAGCTACACCGGGGAGCTGTTTTTT
-	-	TRBV4-3	TRBJ2-1	CASSQEDRRYYQTYNEQFF	TGCGCCAGCAGCCAAGAAGATAGAAGGTACTACCAGACCTACAATGAGCAGTTCTTC
-	TRBD1	TRBV30	TRBJ2-3	CAWTPGQGLMDTQYF	TGTGCCTGGACCCCGGGACAGGGCCTAATGGATACGCAGTATTTT
-	-	TRBV30	TRBJ1-2	CAWSVRYGYTF	TGTGCCTGGAGTGTCCGGTATGGCTACACCTTC
-	TRBD1	TRBV7-8	TRBJ2-7	CASSLDGQGSTSSYEQYF	TGTGCCAGCAGCTTAGATGGACAGGGGTCCACTTCGAGCTACGAGCAGTACTTC
-	TRBD2	TRBV7-3	TRBJ2-7	CASSLNSGSLYEQYF	TGTGCCAGCAGCTTAAACAGCGGGAGCCTCTACGAGCAGTACTTC
-	-	TRBV29-1	TRBJ1-2	CSVPTGYGYTF	TGCAGCGTTCCCACGGGCTATGGCTACACCTTC
-	-	TRBV5-4	TRBJ2-7	CASSLSPAPDEQYF	TGTGCCAGCAGCTTGTCCCCTGCACCAGACGAGCAGTACTTC
-	-	TRBV25-1	TRBJ1-1	CASSDPGTEAFF	TGTGCCAGCAGTGATCCGGGGACTGAAGCTTTCTTT
-	TRBD1	TRBV7-8	TRBJ1-1	CASSLSGTGGNTEAFF	TGTGCCAGCAGCTTATCAGGGACAGGGGGTAACACTGAAGCTTTCTTT
-	-	TRBV20-1	TRBJ1-5	CSAQEGQPQHF	TGCAGTGCCCAGGAGGGGCAGCCCCAGCATTTT
-	-	TRBV5-4	TRBJ1-1	CASSFVGGRGTEAFF	TGTGCCAGCAGCTTCGTTGGGGGCAGGGGCACTGAAGCTTTCTTT
once	-	TRBV18	TRBJ2-1	CASSVEAYNEQFF	TGTGCCAGCTCCGTGGAGGCCTACAATGAGCAGTTCTTC
once	-	TRBV6-1	TRBJ2-6	CASSVRGSGANVLTF	TGTGCCAGCAGTGTACGGGGGTCTGGGGCCAACGTCCTGACTTTC
-	-	TRBV5-1	TRBJ1-1	CASSLGGREEAFF	TGCGCCAGCAGCTTAGGGGGGAGGGAAGAAGCTTTCTTT
-	TRBD2	TRBV19	TRBJ2-5	CATQNRGGQETQYF	TGTGCCACTCAAAACCGGGGGGGTCAAGAGACCCAGTACTTC
-	-	TRBV19	TRBJ1-2	CASSPGDGYGYTF	TGTGCCAGTAGTCCCGGAGACGGCTATGGCTACACCTTC
-	TRBD2	TRBV18	TRBJ2-5	CASSPITSVKETQYF	TGTGCCAGCTCACCAATTACTAGCGTGAAGGAGACCCAGTACTTC
-	-	TRBV5-6	TRBJ2-1	CASSRGALPWDEQFF	TGTGCCAGCAGCCGCGGGGCGTTGCCCTGGGATGAGCAGTTCTTC
-	-	TRBV30	TRBJ1-1	CAWSDWYTEAFF	TGTGCCTGGAGTGACTGGTACACTGAAGCTTTCTTT
-	TRBD1	TRBV10-3	TRBJ2-7	CAISDGTGLVYEQYF	TGTGCCATCAGTGACGGGACAGGGTTGGTCTACGAGCAGTACTTC
many	TRBD2	TRBV2	TRBJ2-2	CARGTSGGNTGELFF	TGTGCCCGGGGAACTAGCGGGGGGAACACCGGGGAGCTGTTTTTT
-	-	TRBV7-2	TRBJ2-6	CASSLGGAGANVLTF	TGTGCCAGCAGCTTAGGGGGGGCTGGGGCCAACGTCCTGACTTTC
-	TRBD2	TRBV15	TRBJ2-5	CATSRDPPGAGVWETQYF	TGTGCCACCAGCAGAGATCCCCCCGGGGCGGGAGTCTGGGAGACCCAGTACTTC
-	-	TRBV13	TRBJ2-3	CASSSTRTDTQYF	TGTGCCAGCAGTTCGACTCGAACAGATACGCAGTATTTT
-	-	TRBV5-4	TRBJ1-1	CASSLGGLVGPHEAFF	TGTGCCAGCAGCTTGGGGGGGCTCGTAGGGCCCCATGAAGCTTTCTTT
-	-	TRBV30	TRBJ1-2	CAWNQGNYGYTF	TGTGCCTGGAACCAGGGGAACTATGGCTACACCTTC
-	-	TRBV29-1	TRBJ2-2	CSVTPPGSATGELFF	TGCAGCGTCACCCCGCCAGGGTCGGCCACCGGGGAGCTGTTTTTT
once	-	TRBV4-1	TRBJ2-7	CASSPGDLAPEQYF	TGTGCCAGCAGCCCGGGGGACTTAGCTCCCGAGCAGTACTTC